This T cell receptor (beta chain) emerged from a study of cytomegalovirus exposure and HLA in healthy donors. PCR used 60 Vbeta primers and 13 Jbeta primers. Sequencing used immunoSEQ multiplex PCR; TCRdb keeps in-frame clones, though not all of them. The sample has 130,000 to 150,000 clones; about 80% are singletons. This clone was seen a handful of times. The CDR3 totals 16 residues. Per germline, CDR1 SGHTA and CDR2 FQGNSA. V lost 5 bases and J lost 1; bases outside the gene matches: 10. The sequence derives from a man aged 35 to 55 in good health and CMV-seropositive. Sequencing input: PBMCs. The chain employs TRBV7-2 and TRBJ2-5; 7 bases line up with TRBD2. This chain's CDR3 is CASSLQASGIQETQYF. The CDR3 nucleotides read TGTGCCAGCAGCCTGCAGGCTAGCGGTATCCAAGAGACCCAGTACTTC.